Shown below are 5 T cell receptor beta chains from a single sample sequenced in a study of post-analysis software for immune sequencing data (dated by TCRdb to 2015 to 2017). Findings and caveats that apply to the study as a whole: Patients showed significantly higher frequencies than controls for five TRBV segments, among them TRBV5-6, TRBV5-1 and TRBV20-1.

The library was generated by PCR. The run used an Illumina HiSeq 2500. Unique molecular identifiers were incorporated into TCR beta cDNA libraries to reduce PCR and sequencing biases. TCRdb took the public reads, trimmed them with fastp at Q25, ran MiXCR for clone calling and kept in-frame beta chains. Each record represents a unique CDR3 protein, reported with the most common genes and DNA among its rows. This sample has about 680,000 distinct CDR3 sequences in its table, and 55% to 60% of those were observed once. About 11% of the sample lies in the top ten. These receptors' antigens are unknown. The sample comprised blood. The receptors shown here come from a girl aged 2-10 years with multiple sclerosis.

The V and J genes are TRBV7-2 and TRBJ2-5, with a possible D match to TRBD2 (5 bases). V was clipped by 1 base and J by 5 bases, with 14 bases between them. Germline CDR1 is SGHTA and CDR2 is FQGNSA. The CDR3 runs to 15 residues. CDR3: CASSLDPSRSETQYF. The CDR3 coding sequence is TGTGCCAGCAGCTTAGACCCTAGCCGTTCGGAGACCCAGTACTTC.

As DNA, the CDR3 is TGTGCCAGCAGACCCCAGGGGCAGAGCAATCAGCCCCAGCATTTT. Encoded protein: CASRPQGQSNQPQHF. The V gene is TRBV12-3 or TRBV12-4, the J gene TRBJ1-5, with TRBD1 as a possible D gene (6 bases). V was trimmed by 6 bases and J by 1 base, leaving 13 bases between them. The CDR3 sequence is 15 residues long.

To note about this clonotype: One junction end does not reproduce the germline sequence, and a read error may be involved. The CDR3 loop reads CASSVDREETQYF. In DNA, the CDR3 is TGCGCCAGCAGCGTAGACAGGGAGGAGACCCAGTACTTC. This chain connects TRBV7-8 to TRBJ2-5, with 7 bases that match TRBD1. Germline values: CDR1 SGHVS, CDR2 FQNEAQ. The CDR3 runs to 13 residues.

The V and J genes are TRBV20-1 and TRBJ2-5; 7 bases align to TRBD1. J lost 5 bases, V lost 3 bases, and 9 bases had no gene match. The CDR3 is 14 amino acids. Germline CDR1 is DFQATT and CDR2 is SNEGSKA (reference sequence). CDR3 sequence: CSASPETGFETQYF. The CDR3 DNA sequence: TGCAGTGCTAGCCCCGAGACAGGGTTCGAGACCCAGTACTTC.

The chain uses TRBV20-1 and TRBJ2-7, with unresolved D. CDR3 length: 14 residues. V gave up 4 bases and J gave up 3 bases, with 16 bases separating them. Germline loops: CDR1 DFQATT, CDR2 SNEGSKA (reference sequence). CDR3: CSAILDGSSYEQYF. CDR3 bases: TGCAGTGCTATTTTGGACGGGTCGAGCTACGAGCAGTACTTC.